This entry concerns a single T cell receptor beta chain. Its antigen is currently unknown. Assay: immunoSEQ multiplex PCR; the TCRdb copy retains only in-frame clones and omits some. The data show about 5,100 clones, roughly three quarters seen once. This sample is drawn from a study of chemoradiotherapy in HPV16-positive cancers. Whole-study results and caveats: During treatment, candidate HPV-specific clones and E7-related motifs expanded in tumor.

The clonotype comes from a human donor with HPV-associated anogenital cancer. The sample in question was tumor tissue, obtained from a patient who underwent chemoradiotherapy.

The CDR3 reads CASSGRLNTEAFF. The CDR3 DNA reads as TGTGCCAGTAGCGGACGGCTGAACACTGAAGCTTTCTTT. The V call is TRBV19, the J call TRBJ1-1; unclear D gene. Deletions cut 6 bases from V and 0 bases from J, with 8 bases between. CDR3 length: 13 residues. The V gene's germline CDR1 is LNHDA and CDR2 SQIVND (reference sequence).